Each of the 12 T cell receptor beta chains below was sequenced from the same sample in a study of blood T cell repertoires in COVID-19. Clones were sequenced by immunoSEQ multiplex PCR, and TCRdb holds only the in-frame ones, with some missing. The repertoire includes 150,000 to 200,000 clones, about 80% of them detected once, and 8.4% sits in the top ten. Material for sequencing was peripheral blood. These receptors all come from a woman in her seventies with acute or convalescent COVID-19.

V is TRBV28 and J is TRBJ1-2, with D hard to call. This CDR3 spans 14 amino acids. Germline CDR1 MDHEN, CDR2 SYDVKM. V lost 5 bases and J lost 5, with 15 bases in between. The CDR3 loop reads CASSPHPSYYGYTF. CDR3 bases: TGTGCCAGCAGTCCCCATCCGAGTTATTATGGCTACACCTTC.

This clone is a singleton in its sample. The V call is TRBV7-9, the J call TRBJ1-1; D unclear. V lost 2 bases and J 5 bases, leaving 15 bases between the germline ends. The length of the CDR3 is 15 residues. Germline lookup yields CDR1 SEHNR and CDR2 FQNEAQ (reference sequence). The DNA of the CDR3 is TGTGCCAGCAGCTTACAGTGGGCGTCGATTACTGAAGCTTTCTTT. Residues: CASSLQWASITEAFF.

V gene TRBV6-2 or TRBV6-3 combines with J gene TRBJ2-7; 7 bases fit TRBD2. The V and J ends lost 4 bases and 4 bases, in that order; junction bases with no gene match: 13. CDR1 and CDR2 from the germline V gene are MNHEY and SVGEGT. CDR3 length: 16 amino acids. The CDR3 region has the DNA TGTGCCAGCAGTTGGGGACCGGGACTACTTAGTTACGAGCAGTACTTC. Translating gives CASSWGPGLLSYEQYF.

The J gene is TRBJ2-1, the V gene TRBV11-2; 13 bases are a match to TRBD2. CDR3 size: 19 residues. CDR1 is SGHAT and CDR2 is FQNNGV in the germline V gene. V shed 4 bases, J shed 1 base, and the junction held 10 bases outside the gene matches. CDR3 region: CASSSGLAGVPDSYNEQFF. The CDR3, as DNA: TGTGCCAGCAGCTCCGGACTAGCGGGAGTCCCAGATTCCTACAATGAGCAGTTCTTC.

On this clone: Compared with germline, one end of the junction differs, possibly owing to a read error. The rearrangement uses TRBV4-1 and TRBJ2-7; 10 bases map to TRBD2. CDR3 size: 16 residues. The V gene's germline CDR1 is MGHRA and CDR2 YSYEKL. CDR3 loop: CARSRPGLAVEGEQYF. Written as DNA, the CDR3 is TGCGCCCGCAGCCGCCCCGGACTAGCGGTTGAGGGGGAGCAGTACTTC.

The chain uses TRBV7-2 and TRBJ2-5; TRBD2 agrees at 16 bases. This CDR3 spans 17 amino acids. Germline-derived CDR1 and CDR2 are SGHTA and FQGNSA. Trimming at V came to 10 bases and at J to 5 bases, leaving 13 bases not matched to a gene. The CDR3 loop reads CATAAGLAGGGVETQYF. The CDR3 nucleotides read TGTGCCACCGCGGCGGGACTAGCGGGGGGGGGCGTCGAGACCCAGTACTTC.

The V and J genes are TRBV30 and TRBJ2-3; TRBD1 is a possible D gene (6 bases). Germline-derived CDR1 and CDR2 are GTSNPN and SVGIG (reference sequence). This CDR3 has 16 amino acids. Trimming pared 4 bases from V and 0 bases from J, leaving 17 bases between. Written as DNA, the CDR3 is TGTGCCTGGAACCAAAAACAGGGACCAAGCACAGATACGCAGTATTTT. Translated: CAWNQKQGPSTDTQYF.

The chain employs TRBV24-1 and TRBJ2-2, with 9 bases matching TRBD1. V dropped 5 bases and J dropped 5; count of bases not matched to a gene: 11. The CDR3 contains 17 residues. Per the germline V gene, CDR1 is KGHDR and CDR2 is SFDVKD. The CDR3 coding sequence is TGTGCCACCAGTGGGTCTCCTCACAGGGGGCAGACCGGGGAGCTGTTTTTT. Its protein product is CATSGSPHRGQTGELFF.

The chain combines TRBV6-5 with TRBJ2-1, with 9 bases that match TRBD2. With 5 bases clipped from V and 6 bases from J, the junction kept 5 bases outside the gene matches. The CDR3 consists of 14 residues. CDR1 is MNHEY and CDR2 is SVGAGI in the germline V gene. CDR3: CASSRLADSNEQFF. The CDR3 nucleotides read TGTGCCAGCAGTAGACTAGCGGACTCCAATGAGCAGTTCTTC.

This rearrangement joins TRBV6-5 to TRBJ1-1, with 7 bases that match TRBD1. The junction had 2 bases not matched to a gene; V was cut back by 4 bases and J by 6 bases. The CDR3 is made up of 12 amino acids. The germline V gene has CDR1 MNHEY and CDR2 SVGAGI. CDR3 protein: CASSSQGAEAFF. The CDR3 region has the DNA TGTGCCAGCAGTTCTCAGGGGGCTGAAGCTTTCTTT.

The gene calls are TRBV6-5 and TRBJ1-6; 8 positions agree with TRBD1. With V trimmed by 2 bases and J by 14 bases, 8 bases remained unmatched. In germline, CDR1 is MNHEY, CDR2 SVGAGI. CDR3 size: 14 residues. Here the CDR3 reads CASSYGQGSVSLHF. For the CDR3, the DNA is TGTGCCAGCAGTTACGGACAGGGTAGTGTGTCCCTCCACTTT.

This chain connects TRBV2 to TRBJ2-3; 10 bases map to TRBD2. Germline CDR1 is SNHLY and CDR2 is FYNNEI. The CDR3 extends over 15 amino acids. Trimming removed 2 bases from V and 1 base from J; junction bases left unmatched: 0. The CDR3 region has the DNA TGTGCCAGCAGTGAACTAGCGGGGGGCACAGATACGCAGTATTTT. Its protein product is CASSELAGGTDTQYF.